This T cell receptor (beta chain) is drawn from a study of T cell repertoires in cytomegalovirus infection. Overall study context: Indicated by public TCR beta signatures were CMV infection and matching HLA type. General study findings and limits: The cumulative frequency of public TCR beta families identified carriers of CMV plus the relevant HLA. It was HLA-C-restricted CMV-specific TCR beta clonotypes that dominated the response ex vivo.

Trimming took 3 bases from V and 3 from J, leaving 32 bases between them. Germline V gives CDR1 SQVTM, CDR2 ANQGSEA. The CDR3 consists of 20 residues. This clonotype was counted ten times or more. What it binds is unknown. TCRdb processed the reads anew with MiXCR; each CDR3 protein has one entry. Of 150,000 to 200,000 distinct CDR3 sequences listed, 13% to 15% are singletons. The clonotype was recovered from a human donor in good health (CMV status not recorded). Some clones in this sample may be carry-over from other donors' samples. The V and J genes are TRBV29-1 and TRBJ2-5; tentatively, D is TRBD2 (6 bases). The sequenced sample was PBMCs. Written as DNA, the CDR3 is TGCAGCGTTGACCCTGCGACGGACCACGGGAGAAAGGGGACCAAAGAGACCCAGTACTTC. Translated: CSVDPATDHGRKGTKETQYF.